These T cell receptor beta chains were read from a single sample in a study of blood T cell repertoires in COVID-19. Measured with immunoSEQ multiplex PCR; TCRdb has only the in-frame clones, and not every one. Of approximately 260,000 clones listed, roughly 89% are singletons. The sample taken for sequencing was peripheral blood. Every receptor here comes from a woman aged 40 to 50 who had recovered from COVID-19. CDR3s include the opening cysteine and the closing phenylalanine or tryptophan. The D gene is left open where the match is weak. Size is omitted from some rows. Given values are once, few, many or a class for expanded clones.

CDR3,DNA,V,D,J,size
CASSDGTVNEKLFF,TGTGCCAGCAGTGATGGGACAGTTAATGAAAAACTGTTTTTT,TRBV6-1,TRBD1,TRBJ1-4,NA
CASSKGAPYEQYF,TGTGCCAGCTCAAAGGGGGCCCCCTACGAGCAGTACTTC,TRBV6-5,TRBD1,TRBJ2-7,once
CASSFAGTEAFF,TGTGCCAGCAGTTTTGCCGGGACTGAAGCTTTCTTT,TRBV12-3/TRBV12-4,NA,TRBJ1-1,NA
CASSDGSTNQPQHF,TGTGCCAGCAGTGATGGTTCCACTAATCAGCCCCAGCATTTT,TRBV2,NA,TRBJ1-5,NA
CASSPGGSRNQPQHF,TGTGCCAGCAGCCCGGGGGGGAGCCGCAATCAGCCCCAGCATTTT,TRBV28,NA,TRBJ1-5,NA
CASSGRGAGTEAFF,TGTGCCAGCAGTGGCAGGGGCGCCGGCACTGAAGCTTTCTTT,TRBV2,NA,TRBJ1-1,NA
CASRTGAIGSDTQYF,TGTGCCAGCAGGACAGGGGCCATAGGTTCAGATACGCAGTATTTT,TRBV6-5,TRBD1,TRBJ2-3,NA
CASRQGSSYEQYF,TGTGCCAGCCGACAGGGGAGCTCCTACGAGCAGTACTTC,TRBV7-9,TRBD1,TRBJ2-7,NA
CASSLSSSYNSPLHF,TGTGCCAGCAGTTTATCGAGCTCCTATAATTCACCCCTCCACTTT,TRBV27,NA,TRBJ1-6,NA
CSARTGEGYTF,TGCAGTGCCAGGACAGGGGAAGGCTACACCTTC,TRBV20-1,TRBD1,TRBJ1-2,NA
CASRPDRGAGNTIYF,TGCGCCAGCAGACCAGACAGGGGAGCTGGAAACACCATATATTTT,TRBV5-1,TRBD1,TRBJ1-3,NA
CASSQEVAVAFF,TGTGCCAGCAGCCAAGAGGTGGCAGTGGCTTTCTTT,TRBV14,NA,TRBJ1-1,NA
CASSPHPGQGSSGNTIYF,TGTGCCAGCAGCCCGCACCCAGGACAGGGAAGCTCTGGAAACACCATATATTTT,TRBV9,TRBD1,TRBJ1-3,NA
CASSADRGDIQYF,TGTGCCAGCAGTGCGGACAGGGGGGACATTCAGTACTTC,TRBV6-2/TRBV6-3,TRBD1,TRBJ2-4,once
CATRPGDVDTQYF,TGTGCCACCAGACCGGGGGACGTGGATACGCAGTATTTT,TRBV24-1,NA,TRBJ2-3,NA
CASSSAGGSTEAFF,TGTGCCAGCTCATCAGCAGGGGGATCAACTGAAGCTTTCTTT,TRBV18,TRBD1,TRBJ1-1,NA
CASSSDRGRALHF,TGTGCCAGCAGTTCAGACAGGGGGCGAGCCCTCCACTTT,TRBV6-5,TRBD1,TRBJ1-6,NA
CASSVVGQGADGANVLTF,TGTGCCAGCAGCGTAGTAGGACAGGGGGCTGATGGGGCCAACGTCCTGACTTTC,TRBV7-2,TRBD1,TRBJ2-6,once
CASRIRGGVNTGELFF,TGTGCCAGCCGGATCAGGGGAGGGGTGAACACCGGGGAGCTGTTTTTT,TRBV27,NA,TRBJ2-2,NA
CASHLGTGETKTQYF,TGTGCCAGCCACCTAGGGACAGGGGAGACGAAGACCCAGTACTTC,TRBV18,TRBD1,TRBJ2-5,once
CASSERTGLISSYNEQFF,TGCGCCAGCAGTGAGAGGACAGGGCTCATCAGCTCCTACAATGAGCAGTTCTTC,TRBV10-1,TRBD1,TRBJ2-1,NA
CASSYNRGGYTF,TGTGCCAGCAGTTACAACAGGGGAGGCTACACCTTC,TRBV6-2/TRBV6-3,TRBD1,TRBJ1-2,NA
CASSYGGLLNEAFF,TGTGCCAGCAGTTACGGAGGCTTACTAAATGAAGCTTTCTTT,TRBV6-2/TRBV6-3,NA,TRBJ1-1,NA
CASSLTGGLAGRTDTQYF,TGCGCCAGCAGCTTGACAGGGGGACTAGCGGGACGCACAGATACGCAGTATTTT,TRBV5-1,TRBD2,TRBJ2-3,NA
CASSIGQPYEQYF,TGTGCCAGTAGTATCGGACAGCCATACGAGCAGTACTTC,TRBV19,NA,TRBJ2-7,NA
CATRREITDTQYF,TGTGCCACCCGACGGGAGATTACAGATACGCAGTATTTT,TRBV24-1,NA,TRBJ2-3,NA
CATTDRVFNEQFF,TGTGCCACAACGGACAGGGTGTTCAATGAGCAGTTCTTC,TRBV2,TRBD1,TRBJ2-1,NA
CASRLAGAQETQYF,TGCGCCAGCCGACTAGCGGGAGCACAAGAGACCCAGTACTTC,TRBV10-2,TRBD2,TRBJ2-5,NA
CASSRTEVYGYTF,TGTGCCAGCAGCCGGACAGAAGTCTATGGCTACACCTTC,TRBV7-9,NA,TRBJ1-2,NA
CAISHGSGWETQYF,TGTGCCATCAGCCACGGGAGCGGCTGGGAGACCCAGTACTTC,TRBV10-3,NA,TRBJ2-5,NA
CASSYNLPDGKETQYF,TGTGCCAGCAGCTACAACCTGCCCGACGGGAAAGAGACCCAGTACTTC,TRBV7-6,NA,TRBJ2-5,NA
CASGPGQGGGNTIYF,TGTGCTAGTGGTCCCGGACAGGGAGGGGGAAACACCATATATTTT,TRBV12-5,TRBD1,TRBJ1-3,NA
CASSLYPGRGQETQYF,TGCGCCAGCAGCTTGTATCCGGGCCGGGGGCAAGAGACCCAGTACTTC,TRBV5-1,NA,TRBJ2-5,NA
CASSPSGPGQDGYTF,TGTGCCAGCAGCCCAAGTGGTCCTGGGCAGGATGGCTACACCTTC,TRBV14,NA,TRBJ1-2,NA